The clone carrying this T cell receptor (beta chain) has just a few counts. The data stem from a study of blood T cell repertoires in COVID-19. Across the whole study: The analysed material was cDNA or gDNA that came from T cells, B-cell-depleted T cells, or PBMCs.

The V and J ends lost 6 bases and 5 bases respectively, with 8 bases between them. This CDR3 is 13 amino acids long. Looked up from germline, CDR1 is MNHEY and CDR2 is SVGAGI. Assay: immunoSEQ multiplex PCR; the TCRdb copy retains only in-frame clones and omits some. The repertoire holds almost 400,000 clones, with around 87% as singletons. This sequence was found in a woman in her fifties or sixties with COVID-19, enrolled during active disease. The V call is TRBV6-5, the J call TRBJ1-6; D remains ambiguous. The material sequenced was peripheral blood. Here the CDR3 DNA reads TGTGCCAGCAGGCCCCGGGATAATTCACCCCTCCACTTT. Protein sequence: CASRPRDNSPLHF.